These 26 T cell receptor beta chains were sequenced from one sample in a study of regulatory T cells in long-lasting Graves disease. This sample's time point: persistent/refractory GD, antithyroid drugs over 5 years with positive TRAb. RNA isolated from PBMCs was used to make the TCR library. Arm-PCR with iRepertoire HTBI primers amplified the CDR3 regions for these TCR beta libraries. MiXCR, run by TCRdb on the multiplex PCR reads, gives a single entry per CDR3 protein. There are some 440,000 distinct CDR3 sequences in the sample; more than 20% occur only once, and 7.8% lies in the top ten. The sample in question was peripheral blood mononuclear cells (PBMCs), obtained when the disease was refractory, from a patient treated with antithyroid drugs. These receptors were obtained from a female donor with Graves disease.

This clonotype was picked up a small number of times. The chain carries TRBV5-6 and TRBJ2-7; TRBD2 aligns across 10 bases. This CDR3 contains 17 residues. After removal of 0 bases from V and 3 bases from J, the junction contained 9 bases not matched to a gene. Looked up from germline, CDR1 is SGHDT and CDR2 is YYEEEE. The CDR3 DNA sequence: TGTGCCAGCAGCTTGGATCAGATAGCGGGAGGAATCTACGAGCAGTACTTC. This encodes CASSLDQIAGGIYEQYF.

This clonotype was recorded at least ten times. V and J are TRBV2 and TRBJ1-2; maybe TRBD1 (5 bases). Per germline, CDR1 SNHLY and CDR2 FYNNEI. V was trimmed by 7 bases and J by 4 bases, leaving 16 bases between them. The CDR3 covers 14 residues. CDR3 nucleotides: TGTGCCAGCAACCCGGGGCAGTTGATCTATGGCTACACCTTC. Its translation is CASNPGQLIYGYTF.

This clonotype was counted many times. The chain joins TRBV6-2 or TRBV6-3 to TRBJ2-2; the match to TRBD2 covers 8 bases. The CDR3 consists of 18 residues. Germline V CDR1 and CDR2: MNHEY, SVGEGT. V lost 0 bases to trimming and J lost 0 bases; unmatched junction nucleotides: 6. As DNA, the CDR3 is TGTGCCAGCAGTTACTCGATACTAGCGGAAGCGAACACCGGGGAGCTGTTTTTT. It is translated as CASSYSILAEANTGELFF.

The V gene is TRBV3-1, the J gene TRBJ1-6; D remains unclear. The length of the CDR3 is 18 residues. V was clipped by 0 bases and J by 0 bases, with 12 bases between them. Per germline, CDR1 LGHDT and CDR2 YNNKEL (reference sequence). The CDR3 DNA sequence: TGTGCCAGCAGCCAAGATCTATGGTCCAGCTCCTATAATTCACCCCTCCACTTT. Encoded protein: CASSQDLWSSSYNSPLHF.

This clonotype was counted between two and nine times. The V call is TRBV20-1, the J call TRBJ1-4; 7 bases match TRBD1. The CDR3 spans 13 residues. Germline lookup yields CDR1 DFQATT and CDR2 SNEGSKA (reference sequence). V lost 4 bases to trimming and J lost 6 bases; unmatched junction nucleotides: 5. The CDR3 nucleotides are TGCAGTGCTAAACAGGGGAACCATGAAAAACTGTTTTTT. Amino acid sequence: CSAKQGNHEKLFF.

This clonotype was seen just once. This chain joins TRBV29-1 and TRBJ2-1; D is unclear. CDR3 length: 14 residues. V lost 4 bases, J lost 0 bases, and 10 bases lay in between. The germline V gene has CDR1 SQVTM and CDR2 ANQGSEA. The DNA of the CDR3 is TGCAGCGTTGGGTCAGCGAGCTCCTACAATGAGCAGTTCTTC. Its protein is CSVGSASSYNEQFF.

This clonotype was detected ten times or more. The rearrangement links TRBV28 to TRBJ1-6; D perhaps matches TRBD1 (5 bases). Germline assignment: CDR1 MDHEN and CDR2 SYDVKM. V was shortened by 5 bases and J by 7 bases, with 12 bases between the two germline ends. CDR3 length equals 14 residues. The CDR3 region is CASSPPGTNSPLHF. The CDR3 nucleotides read TGTGCCAGCAGTCCCCCAGGGACCAATTCACCCCTCCACTTT.

The chain couples TRBV25-1 to TRBJ2-7; a weak D match, TRBD1 (7 bases). This CDR3 has 13 amino acids. Germline CDR1 reads MGHDK; CDR2 reads SYGVNS. V shed 7 bases and J shed 4 bases, with 14 bases lying between them. CDR3 amino acids: CASTQAGGYEQYF. The CDR3 coding sequence is TGTGCCAGCACCCAGGCAGGGGGGTACGAGCAGTACTTC.

V usage is TRBV5-6 and J usage is TRBJ2-5; 10 nucleotides agree with TRBD2. The CDR3 runs 15 residues. Unmatched junction bases numbered 6, after V lost 4 bases and J lost 3 bases. Germline V CDR1 and CDR2: SGHDT, YYEEEE. The CDR3 loop is CASSVLAGVEETQYF. For the CDR3, the DNA is TGTGCCAGCAGCGTTCTAGCGGGAGTGGAAGAGACCCAGTACTTC.

The chain employs TRBV5-1 and TRBJ2-5; 10 bases fit TRBD1. The ends lost 1 base at V and 3 bases at J; junction bases unmatched: 3. The CDR3 sequence is 15 residues long. Germline-derived CDR1 and CDR2 are SGHRS and YFSETQ. The CDR3 nucleotides are TGCGCCAGCAGCTTGAGGGACAGGGGTAAAGAGACCCAGTACTTC. Its translation: CASSLRDRGKETQYF. Variable domain in full (rest from reference TRBV5-1 and TRBJ2-5): KAGVTQTPRYLIKTRGQQVTLSCSPISGHRSVSWYQQTPGQGLQFLFEYFSETQRNKGNFPGRFSGRQFSNSRSEMNVSTLELGDSALYLCASSLRDRGKETQYFGPGTRLLVL.

This clonotype appeared a few times. The chain combines TRBV19 with TRBJ2-1, with a tentative D call TRBD2 (5 bases). With 1 base removed from V and 3 bases from J, the gap between germline ends came to 13 bases. This CDR3 region has 16 residues. The germline gives CDR1 LNHDA, CDR2 SQIVND (reference sequence). The CDR3 nucleotides are TGTGCCAGTAGTATAGGCTTTTCGGGGTTCTACAATGAGCAGTTCTTC. Its translation: CASSIGFSGFYNEQFF.

This clonotype has a count of ten or more. The chain recombines TRBV28 with TRBJ1-5; no definite D call. This CDR3 is 15 amino acids long. Germline lookup yields CDR1 MDHEN and CDR2 SYDVKM. V was clipped by 3 bases and J by 0 bases, with 9 bases between them. The CDR3 sequence is CASSFPPVSNQPQHF. The DNA of the CDR3 is TGTGCCAGCAGTTTTCCCCCAGTTAGCAATCAGCCCCAGCATTTT.

This clonotype was picked up many times. The chain joins TRBV4-3 to TRBJ1-2, with TRBD1 identical over 7 bases. The CDR3 spans 16 residues. V lost 3 bases, J lost 4 bases, and 11 bases stayed unmatched. Germline assignment: CDR1 LGHNA and CDR2 YSLEER. In nucleotides, the CDR3 is TGCGCCAGCAGCCACGCTGGTCGGGACAGCCCCTATGGCTACACCTTC. Its protein is CASSHAGRDSPYGYTF.

This clonotype was seen once. This sequence joins TRBV15 and TRBJ2-7, with D uncertain. From germline, CDR1 is LNHNV and CDR2 YYDKDF (reference sequence). With 0 bases removed from V and 4 bases from J, the gap between germline ends came to 10 bases. The CDR3 has 14 amino acids. CDR3 bases: TGTGCCACCAGCAGAGATCTCCGGGCTTACGAGCAGTACTTC. Translated, it gives CATSRDLRAYEQYF.

This clonotype was counted ten times or more. V usage is TRBV6-2 or TRBV6-3 and J usage is TRBJ2-2; no definite D call. Trimming took off 5 bases at V and 1 base at J, with 5 bases between the two ends. Germline V gives CDR1 MNHEY, CDR2 SVGEGT. This CDR3 comprises 13 residues. CDR3 residues: CASSILNTGELFF. The CDR3 DNA follows: TGTGCCAGCAGTATCTTGAACACCGGGGAGCTGTTTTTT.

About this clonotype itself: No conserved phenylalanine or tryptophan is present at the end of the CDR3, so a read error is the likely explanation. The chain recombines TRBV28 with TRBJ2-7; D is undetermined. Per the germline V gene, CDR1 is MDHEN and CDR2 is SYDVKM. The CDR3 sequence is 13 residues long. V was clipped by 4 bases and J by 7 bases, with 14 bases between them. CDR3 in DNA: TGTGCCAGCAGTTCGGACCCCCTGAGGGAGCAGTACCTC. Its translation: CASSSDPLREQYL.

A word on this clonotype: A much larger clone differs by one base, so this may be a read error. The J gene is TRBJ2-7, the V gene TRBV2; the match to TRBD1 covers 8 bases. The CDR3 spans 13 residues. The V and J ends lost 10 bases and 6 bases, in that order; junction bases with no gene match: 11. CDR1 and CDR2 (germline): SNHLY, FYNNEI. The CDR3 sequence: CANSFRGRFEQYF. The CDR3 bases are TGTGCCAACAGCTTCAGGGGGCGCTTCGAGCAGTACTTC. Using reference TRBV2 and TRBJ2-7 for the parts outside the CDR3, the full variable domain is EPEVTQTPSHQVTQMGQEVILRCVPISNHLYFYWYRQILGQKVEFLVSFYNNEISEKSEIFDDQFSVERPDGSNFTLKIRSTKLEDSAMYFCANSFRGRFEQYFGPGTRLTVT.

In this sample, this clonotype turned up a few times. This chain connects TRBV5-1 to TRBJ2-7, with 10 nucleotides matching TRBD2. CDR1 and CDR2 from the germline V gene are SGHRS and YFSETQ. This CDR3 contains 15 residues. Trimming took 5 bases from V and 0 from J; bases not matched to a gene: 5. CDR3 nucleotides: TGCGCCAGCAGATTTCTAGCGGGGGCCTCCTACGAGCAGTACTTC. This translates into CASRFLAGASYEQYF.

This chain links TRBV3-1 with TRBJ1-1, with TRBD1 matching 7 bases. Germline V gene lookup returns CDR1 LGHDT and CDR2 YNNKEL (reference sequence). The CDR3 has 14 residues. The junction had 6 bases not matched to a gene; V was cut back by 0 bases and J by 8 bases. CDR3 in amino acids: CASSQDWAGGEAFF. The CDR3 DNA follows: TGTGCCAGCAGCCAAGATTGGGCAGGGGGAGAAGCTTTCTTT.

This clonotype turned up a few times. The V gene is TRBV5-8, the J gene TRBJ1-1, with D possibly being TRBD1 (6 bases). This CDR3 contains 15 residues. Germline V gene lookup returns CDR1 SGHTS and CDR2 YDEGEE. The ends were cut back, 4 bases at V and 0 bases at J, with 13 bases in the middle. The CDR3 loop is CASSTGTHMNTEAFF. CDR3 bases: TGTGCCAGCAGCACCGGGACACATATGAACACTGAAGCTTTCTTT.

This clonotype was counted many times. One end of the junction does not line up with germline, which may come from a read error. The chain employs TRBV7-8 and TRBJ2-7; unclear D gene. Germline V gene lookup returns CDR1 SGHVS and CDR2 FQNEAQ. This CDR3 comprises 13 residues. The chain's CDR3 is CASSLDTTYEQYF. CDR3 nucleotides: TGCGCCAGCAGCTTGGATACTACCTACGAGCAGTACTTC. The full variable domain, its missing parts supplied by reference TRBV7-8 and TRBJ2-7, is GAGVSQSPRYKVAKRGQDVALRCDPISGHVSLFWYQQALGQGPEFLTYFQNEAQLDKSGLPSDRFFAERPEGSVSTLKIQRTQQEDSAVYLCASSLDTTYEQYFGPGTRLTVT.

Points on this clonotype: One end of the junction varies from germline; a read error may be responsible. The genes are TRBV19 and TRBJ1-1; D not certain. The V gene's germline CDR1 is LNHDA and CDR2 SQIVND (reference sequence). The CDR3 loop spans 11 amino acids. CDR3 nucleotide sequence: TGTGCCAGTATTATAGGTCCTGAAGCTTTCTTT. Translating it yields CASIIGPEAFF.

On this clonotype itself: This could be a read error, since a much larger clone is one nucleotide away. This chain joins TRBV7-2 and TRBJ1-4, with TRBD1 matching over 9 bases. Germline CDR1 reads SGHTA; CDR2 reads FQGNSA. CDR3 length equals 14 residues. This CDR3 reads CASSPDRGKEKLSF. The CDR3, as DNA: TGTGCCAGCAGCCCCGACAGGGGGAAGGAAAAACTGTCTTTT.

The chain is built from TRBV5-1 and TRBJ2-7, with D possibly TRBD1 on 5 matching bases. The length of the CDR3 is 14 residues. The V gene lost 0 bases and the J gene lost 7 bases, with 14 bases spanning the gap. The germline V gene has CDR1 SGHRS and CDR2 YFSETQ. The CDR3 region is CASSLAPRAVEQYF. In nucleotides, the CDR3 is TGCGCCAGCAGCTTGGCCCCCAGGGCCGTAGAGCAGTACTTC.

The genes are TRBV6-1 and TRBJ1-5; D might be TRBD1 (6 bases). There are 15 residues in the CDR3. Germline loops: CDR1 MNHNS, CDR2 SASEGT. Deletions cut 6 bases from V and 5 bases from J, with 17 bases between. CDR3 coding DNA: TGTGCCAGCAGCCCAGCGGGGGGCCGGTATCAGCCCCAGCATTTT. Protein: CASSPAGGRYQPQHF.

The rearrangement joins TRBV5-6 to TRBJ1-6; no clear D gene. The CDR3 length is 13 residues. The germline CDR1 and CDR2 sequences are SGHDT and YYEEEE. Trimming took off 2 bases at V and 5 bases at J, with 5 bases between the two ends. The chain's CDR3 is CASSLNNNSPLHF. In nucleotides, the CDR3 is TGTGCCAGCAGCTTAAATAATAATTCACCCCTCCACTTT.